The source of this TCR beta chain is a study of blood T cell repertoires in COVID-19. This table comes from immunoSEQ multiplex PCR, and its TCRdb copy is limited to in-frame clones, with some not included. This sample has 200,000 to 250,000 clones, with approximately 86% found just once. Trimming pared 6 bases from V and 4 bases from J, leaving 10 bases between. Germline V gene data show CDR1 as SNHLY and CDR2 as FYNNEI. The CDR3 has 13 amino acids. The receptor's source is a woman between 25 and 40 years old who had recovered from COVID-19. The sample was peripheral blood. The rearrangement links TRBV2 to TRBJ2-4; D gene ambiguous. The CDR3 sequence is CASSPLLKNIQYF. DNA for the CDR3: TGTGCCAGCAGCCCACTCCTTAAAAACATTCAGTACTTC.